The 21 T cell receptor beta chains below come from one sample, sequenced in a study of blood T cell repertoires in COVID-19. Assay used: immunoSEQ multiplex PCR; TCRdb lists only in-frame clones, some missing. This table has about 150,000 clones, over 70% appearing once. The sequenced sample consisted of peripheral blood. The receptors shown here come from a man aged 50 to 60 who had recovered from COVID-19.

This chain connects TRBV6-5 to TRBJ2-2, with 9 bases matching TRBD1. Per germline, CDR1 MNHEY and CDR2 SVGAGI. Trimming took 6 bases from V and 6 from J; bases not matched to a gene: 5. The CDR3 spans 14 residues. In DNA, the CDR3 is TGTGCCAGCAGCAGGGACAGGGTACCCGGGGAGCTGTTTTTT. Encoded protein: CASSRDRVPGELFF.

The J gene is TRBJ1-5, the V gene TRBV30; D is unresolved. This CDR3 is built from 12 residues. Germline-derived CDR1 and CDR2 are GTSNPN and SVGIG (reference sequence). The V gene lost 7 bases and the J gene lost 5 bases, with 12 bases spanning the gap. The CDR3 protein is CASGDEDQPQHF. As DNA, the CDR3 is TGTGCCTCCGGCGACGAGGATCAGCCCCAGCATTTT.

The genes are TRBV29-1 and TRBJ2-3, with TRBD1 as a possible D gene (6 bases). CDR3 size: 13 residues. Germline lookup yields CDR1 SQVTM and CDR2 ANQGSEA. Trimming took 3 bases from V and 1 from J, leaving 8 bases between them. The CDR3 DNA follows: TGCAGCGTTGAGAGGACAGGCACAGATACGCAGTATTTT. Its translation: CSVERTGTDTQYF.

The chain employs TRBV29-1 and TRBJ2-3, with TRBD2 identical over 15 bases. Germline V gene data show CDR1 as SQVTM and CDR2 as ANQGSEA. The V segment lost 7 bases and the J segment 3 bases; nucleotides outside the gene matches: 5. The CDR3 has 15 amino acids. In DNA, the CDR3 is TGCAGCGCACACGGGACTAGCGGGGGGACAGATACGCAGTATTTT. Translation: CSAHGTSGGTDTQYF.

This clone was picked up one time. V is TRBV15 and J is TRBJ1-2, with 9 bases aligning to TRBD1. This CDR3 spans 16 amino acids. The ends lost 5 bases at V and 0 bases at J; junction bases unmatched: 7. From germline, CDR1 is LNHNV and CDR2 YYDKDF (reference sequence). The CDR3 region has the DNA TGTGCCACCAGCGTTGACAGGGGGAGTTCTAACTATGGCTACACCTTC. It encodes CATSVDRGSSNYGYTF.

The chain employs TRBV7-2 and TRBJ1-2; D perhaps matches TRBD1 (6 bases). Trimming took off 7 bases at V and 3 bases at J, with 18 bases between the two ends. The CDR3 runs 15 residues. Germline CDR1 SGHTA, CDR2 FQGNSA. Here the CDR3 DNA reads TGTGCCAGCACCGAAAGGGGGGGCGCAGACTATGGCTACACCTTC. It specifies CASTERGGADYGYTF. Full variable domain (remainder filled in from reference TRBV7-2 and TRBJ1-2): GAGVSQSPSNKVTEKGKDVELRCDPISGHTALYWYRQSLGQGLEFLIYFQGNSAPDKSGLPSDRFSAERTGGSVSTLTIQRTQQEDSAVYLCASTERGGADYGYTFGSGTRLTVV.

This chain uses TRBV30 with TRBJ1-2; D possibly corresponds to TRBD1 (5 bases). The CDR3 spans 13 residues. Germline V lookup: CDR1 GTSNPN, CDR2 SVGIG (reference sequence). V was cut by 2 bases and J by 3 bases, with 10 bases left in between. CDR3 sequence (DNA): TGTGCCTGGAGTTTACGACAGCACTATGGCTACACCTTC. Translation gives CAWSLRQHYGYTF.

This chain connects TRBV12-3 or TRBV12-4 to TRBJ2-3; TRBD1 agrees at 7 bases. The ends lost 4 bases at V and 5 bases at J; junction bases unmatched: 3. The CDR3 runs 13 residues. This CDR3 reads CASSWGTEDTQYF. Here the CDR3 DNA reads TGTGCCAGCAGTTGGGGGACAGAAGATACGCAGTATTTT.

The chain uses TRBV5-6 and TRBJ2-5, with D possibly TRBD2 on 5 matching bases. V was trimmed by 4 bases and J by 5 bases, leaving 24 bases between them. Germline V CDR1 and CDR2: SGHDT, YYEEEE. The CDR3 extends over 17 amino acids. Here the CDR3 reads CASSRWTGSVGGETQYF. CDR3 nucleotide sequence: TGTGCCAGCAGCCGTTGGACGGGGAGCGTGGGCGGGGAGACCCAGTACTTC.

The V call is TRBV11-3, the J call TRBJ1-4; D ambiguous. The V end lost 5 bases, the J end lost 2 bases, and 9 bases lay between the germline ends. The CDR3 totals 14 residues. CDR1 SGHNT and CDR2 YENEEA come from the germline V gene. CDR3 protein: CASSRGRTNEKLFF. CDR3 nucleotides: TGTGCCAGCAGCCGGGGTAGGACTAATGAAAAACTGTTTTTT.

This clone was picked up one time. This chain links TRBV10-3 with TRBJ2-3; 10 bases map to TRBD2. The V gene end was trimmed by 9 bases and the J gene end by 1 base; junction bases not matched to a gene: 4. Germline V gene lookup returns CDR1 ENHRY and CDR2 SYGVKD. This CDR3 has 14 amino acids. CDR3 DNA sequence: TGTGCCATTTCCGGGACTAGCGGCACAGATACGCAGTATTTT. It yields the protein CAISGTSGTDTQYF.

This CDR3 reads CASSHQRTGGNTIYF. In nucleotides, the CDR3 is TGTGCCAGCAGCCATCAACGGACAGGGGGAAACACCATATATTTT. This chain links TRBV4-2 with TRBJ1-3, with TRBD1 matching over 8 bases. This CDR3 has 15 amino acids. With V trimmed by 3 bases and J by 4 bases, 5 bases remained unmatched. Germline V gene data show CDR1 as LGHNA and CDR2 as YNFKEQ.

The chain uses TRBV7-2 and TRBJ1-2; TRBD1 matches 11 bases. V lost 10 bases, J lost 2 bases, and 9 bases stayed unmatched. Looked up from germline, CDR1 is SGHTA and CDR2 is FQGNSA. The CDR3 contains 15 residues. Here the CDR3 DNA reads TGTGCCACCTCGGACAGGGGGCGCGGAAACTATGGCTACACCTTC. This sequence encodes CATSDRGRGNYGYTF.

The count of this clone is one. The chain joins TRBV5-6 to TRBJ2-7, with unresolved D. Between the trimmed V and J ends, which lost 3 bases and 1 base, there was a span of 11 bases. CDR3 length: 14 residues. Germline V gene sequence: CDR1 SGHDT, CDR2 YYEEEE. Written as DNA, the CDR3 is TGTGCCAGCAGCTCGACACCTACGTCCTACGAGCAGTACTTC. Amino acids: CASSSTPTSYEQYF.

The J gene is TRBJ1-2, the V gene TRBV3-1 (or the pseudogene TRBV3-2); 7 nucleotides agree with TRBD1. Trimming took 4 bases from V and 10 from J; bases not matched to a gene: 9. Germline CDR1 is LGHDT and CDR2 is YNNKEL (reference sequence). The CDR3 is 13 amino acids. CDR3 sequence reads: CASSPRQGDHYTF. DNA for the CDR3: TGTGCCAGCAGCCCGAGACAGGGTGATCACTACACCTTC.

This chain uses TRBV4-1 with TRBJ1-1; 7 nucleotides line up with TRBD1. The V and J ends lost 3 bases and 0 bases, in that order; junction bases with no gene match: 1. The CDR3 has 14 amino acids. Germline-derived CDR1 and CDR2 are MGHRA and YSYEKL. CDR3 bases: TGCGCCAGCAGCCAGGACAGGATGAACACTGAAGCTTTCTTT. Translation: CASSQDRMNTEAFF.

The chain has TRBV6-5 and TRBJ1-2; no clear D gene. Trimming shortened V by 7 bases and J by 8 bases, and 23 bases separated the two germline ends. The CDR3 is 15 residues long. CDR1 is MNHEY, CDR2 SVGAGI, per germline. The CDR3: CASKPYGTQLGGYTF. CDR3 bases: TGTGCCAGCAAACCCTACGGTACCCAACTAGGGGGCTACACCTTC.

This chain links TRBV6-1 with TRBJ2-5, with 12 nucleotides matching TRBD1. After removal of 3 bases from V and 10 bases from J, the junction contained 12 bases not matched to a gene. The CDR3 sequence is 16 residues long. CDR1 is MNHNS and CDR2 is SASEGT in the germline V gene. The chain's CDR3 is CASSEEGTGGWEDQYF. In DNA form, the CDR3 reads TGTGCCAGCAGTGAGGAGGGGACAGGGGGCTGGGAGGACCAGTACTTC.

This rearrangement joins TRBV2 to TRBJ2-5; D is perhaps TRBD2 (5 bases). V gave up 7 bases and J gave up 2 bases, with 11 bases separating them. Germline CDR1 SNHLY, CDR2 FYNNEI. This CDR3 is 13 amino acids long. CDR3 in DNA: TGTGCCAGCAACCGGGGAACTCAAGAGACCCAGTACTTC. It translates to CASNRGTQETQYF.

The CDR3 DNA reads TGTGCCAGCTCACCAGGGGACAATAATTCACCCCTCCACTTT. Its translation: CASSPGDNNSPLHF. J is TRBJ1-6 and V is TRBV18; possible D gene TRBD1, 6 bases. Trimming removed 2 bases from V and 5 bases from J, with 7 bases in between. This CDR3 comprises 14 residues. Germline V gene data show CDR1 as KGHSH and CDR2 as LQKENI.

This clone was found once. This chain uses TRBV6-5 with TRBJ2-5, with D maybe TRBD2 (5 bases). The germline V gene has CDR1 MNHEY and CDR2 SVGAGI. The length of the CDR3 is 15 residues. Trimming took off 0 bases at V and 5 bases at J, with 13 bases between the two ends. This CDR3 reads CASSYSAVPGETQYF. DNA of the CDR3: TGTGCCAGCAGTTACTCAGCGGTTCCGGGGGAGACCCAGTACTTC.